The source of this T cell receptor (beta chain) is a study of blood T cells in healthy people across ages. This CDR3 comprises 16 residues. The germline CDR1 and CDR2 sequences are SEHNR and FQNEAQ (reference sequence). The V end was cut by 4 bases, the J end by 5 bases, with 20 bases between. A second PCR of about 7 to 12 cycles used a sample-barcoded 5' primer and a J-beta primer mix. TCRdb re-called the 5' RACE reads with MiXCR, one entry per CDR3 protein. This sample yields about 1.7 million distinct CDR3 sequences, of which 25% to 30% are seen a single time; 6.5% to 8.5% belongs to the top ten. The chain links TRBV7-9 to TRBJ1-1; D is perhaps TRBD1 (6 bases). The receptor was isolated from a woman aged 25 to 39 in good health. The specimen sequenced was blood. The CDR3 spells CASSSYRARVDTEAFF. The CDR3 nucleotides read TGTGCCAGCAGCTCCTACAGGGCCCGAGTTGATACTGAAGCTTTCTTT.